A single T cell receptor beta chain is shown here with its context. CDR1 KGHSH and CDR2 LQKENI come from the germline V gene. The ends were cut back, 3 bases at V and 5 bases at J, with 15 bases in the middle. This CDR3 has 15 amino acids. This study enrolled people aged about 18 to 95 from about 24 US geographic areas. Cohorts were based on clinical histories the participants reported. Measured with immunoSEQ multiplex PCR; TCRdb has only the in-frame clones, and not every one. The repertoire holds approximately 350,000 clones, with 75% to 90% as singletons. The data were taken from a study of blood T cell repertoires in COVID-19. About the study: COVID-19 samples from acute and convalescent phases originated in the United States, Italy and Spain. PBMCs, B-cell-depleted T cells, or T cells were the source of the cDNA or gDNA that made up the material.

J is TRBJ2-3 and V is TRBV18; D possibly corresponds to TRBD1 (6 bases). Input material: PBMCs or T cells enriched from blood (not recorded which). The clonotype originates from a woman in her 50s who had recovered from COVID-19. Written as DNA, the CDR3 is TGTGCCAGCTCACCGGACAGCTCTTACCAAGATACGCAGTATTTT. Encoded protein: CASSPDSSYQDTQYF.